A single TCR beta chain is shown here with its context. Antigen: not known. A junction boundary mismatches the germline segment, possibly from a read error. This specimen belongs to a study of cytomegalovirus exposure and HLA in healthy donors. Regarding the study as a whole: The later analysis indicated that the majority of CMV-associated TCR beta chains appeared HLA-restricted. Sequencing likely produced, as an artifact, a cluster of highly shared sequence variants. Cytomegalovirus association was assigned to more than 150 TCR beta chains.

A multiplex PCR was run with 60 Vbeta primers and 13 Jbeta primers. Sequencing was performed with immunoSEQ multiplex PCR; in TCRdb, only in-frame clones are kept and a portion is missing. The sample has some 200,000 clones; 75% to 80% are singletons. The sequence derives from a man aged 18-30 years in good health and CMV-seronegative. Sequencing was performed on PBMCs.

The CDR3 DNA follows: TGTGCCAGCAGCCACCTATCCGGGACTCTTGGCTTC. Encoded protein: CASSHLSGTLGF. The V call is TRBV14, the J call TRBJ2-7, with D possibly being TRBD2 (6 bases). Germline V gives CDR1 SGHDN, CDR2 FVKESK. CDR3 length: 12 amino acids.